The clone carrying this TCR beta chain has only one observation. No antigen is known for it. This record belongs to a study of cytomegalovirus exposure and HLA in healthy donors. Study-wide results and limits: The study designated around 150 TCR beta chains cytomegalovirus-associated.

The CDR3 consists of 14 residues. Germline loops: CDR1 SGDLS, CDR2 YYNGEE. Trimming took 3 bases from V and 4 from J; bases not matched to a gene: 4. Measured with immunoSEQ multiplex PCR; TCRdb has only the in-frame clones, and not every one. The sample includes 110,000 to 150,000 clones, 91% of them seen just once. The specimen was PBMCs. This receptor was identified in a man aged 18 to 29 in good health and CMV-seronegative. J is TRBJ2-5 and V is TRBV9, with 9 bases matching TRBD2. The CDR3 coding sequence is TGTGCCAGCAGCGCGCGGGGGGGCCGAGAGACCCAGTACTTC. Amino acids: CASSARGGRETQYF.